These 29 T cell receptor beta chains came from one sample sequenced in a study of T cell clonotyping in hematopoietic cell transplantation. The repertoire was sequenced with immunoSEQ multiplex PCR; TCRdb's copy has only in-frame clones and lacks some. Of 15,000 to 20,000 clones listed, approximately 83% are singletons. The sample taken for sequencing was peripheral blood mononuclear cells. The source of these receptors is a woman aged 35 to 49 in good health. Some clones in this sample may be carry-over from other donors' samples.

A word on this clone: The CDR3 carries no conserved terminal phenylalanine or tryptophan, so it likely arises from a read error. The V call is TRBV28, the J call TRBJ1-2, with D unclear. V lost 3 bases and J 8 bases, leaving 13 bases between the germline ends. The CDR3 contains 13 residues. The germline V gene encodes CDR1 MDHEN and CDR2 SYDVKM. CDR3 amino acids: CASSLGPIPGYTL. The CDR3 DNA is TGTGCCAGCAGTTTGGGTCCGATCCCCGGCTACACCCTC.

The chain couples TRBV27 to TRBJ1-4, with 7 bases that match TRBD1. There are 15 residues in the CDR3. J gave up 7 bases and V 4 bases, and 9 bases lay outside the gene matches. Looked up from germline, CDR1 is MNHEY and CDR2 is SMNVEV (reference sequence). The CDR3 loop reads CASSSGGGEVEKLFF. The CDR3 DNA follows: TGTGCCAGCAGTTCAGGGGGGGGTGAGGTTGAAAAACTGTTTTTT. The entire variable domain, with the rest obtained from reference TRBV27 and TRBJ1-4, is as follows: EAQVTQNPRYLITVTGKKLTVTCSQNMNHEYMSWYRQDPGLGLRQIYYSMNVEVTDKGDVPEGYKVSRKEKRNFPLILESPSPNQTSLYFCASSSGGGEVEKLFFGSGTQLSVL.

The chain links TRBV4-1 to TRBJ2-3; 7 bases match TRBD2. Trimming removed 1 base from V and 2 bases from J; junction bases left unmatched: 9. CDR3 size: 17 residues. Germline V gene data show CDR1 as MGHRA and CDR2 as YSYEKL. CDR3 loop: CASSQGFPGLVTDTQYF. As DNA, the CDR3 is TGCGCCAGCAGCCAAGGTTTTCCCGGACTAGTCACAGATACGCAGTATTTT.

This rearrangement joins TRBV7-2 to TRBJ2-5; 12 positions agree with TRBD2. Trimming took 4 bases from V and 4 from J; bases not matched to a gene: 1. The CDR3 has 14 residues. Per the germline V gene, CDR1 is SGHTA and CDR2 is FQGNSA. For the CDR3, the DNA is TGTGCCAGCAGCTCTAGCGGGAGGGGAGAGACCCAGTACTTC. Translated: CASSSSGRGETQYF.

The sample holds a few counts of this clone. This sequence joins TRBV4-3 and TRBJ1-2; 8 bases are shared with TRBD1. This CDR3 region has 16 residues. Germline trimming cut 0 bases from V and 8 bases from J; bases unmatched to any gene: 11. Germline CDR1 reads LGHNA; CDR2 reads YSLEER. In DNA form, the CDR3 reads TGCGCCAGCAGCCAAGATCCAGGGGGCAACGGTTGGGGCTACACCTTC. Its protein is CASSQDPGGNGWGYTF.

The rearrangement uses TRBV5-1 and TRBJ2-5; the match to TRBD1 covers 12 bases. Germline assignment: CDR1 SGHRS and CDR2 YFSETQ. The junction had 6 bases not matched to a gene; V was cut back by 4 bases and J by 2 bases. The CDR3 runs 16 residues. CDR3 region: CASSPGQGAGQETQYF. The CDR3, as DNA: TGCGCCAGCAGCCCGGGACAGGGGGCGGGTCAAGAGACCCAGTACTTC.

In this sample, this clone turned up a few times. The chain carries TRBV9 and TRBJ1-1; D remains ambiguous. Germline V gene data show CDR1 as SGDLS and CDR2 as YYNGEE. The CDR3 loop spans 13 amino acids. Trimming pared 2 bases from V and 4 bases from J, leaving 9 bases between. Here the CDR3 reads CASSVVQSTEAFF. CDR3 bases: TGTGCCAGCAGCGTGGTCCAGTCCACTGAAGCTTTCTTT.

The CDR3 is CACWSPGQPQHF. The CDR3 nucleotides are TGTGCCTGCTGGTCGCCCGGGCAGCCCCAGCATTTT. The J gene is TRBJ1-5, the V gene TRBV30; no clear D. CDR3 length equals 12 residues. Germline loops: CDR1 GTSNPN, CDR2 SVGIG (reference sequence). V was cut by 6 bases and J by 7 bases, with 13 bases left in between.

The V call is TRBV7-8, the J call TRBJ2-3; 7 bases map to TRBD2. CDR1 SGHVS and CDR2 FQNEAQ come from the germline V gene. J lost 0 bases, V lost 3 bases, and 12 bases had no gene match. The CDR3 is made up of 18 amino acids. The CDR3 region has the DNA TGTGCCAGCAGCTTGACCACCGAAGCGGGATCTAGCACAGATACGCAGTATTTT. Translating gives CASSLTTEAGSSTDTQYF.

The V gene is TRBV27, the J gene TRBJ1-1; 10 bases align to TRBD1. With 2 bases clipped from V and 4 bases from J, the junction kept 1 base outside the gene matches. CDR3 length equals 14 residues. Germline V lookup: CDR1 MNHEY, CDR2 SMNVEV (reference sequence). Written as DNA, the CDR3 is TGTGCCAGCAGTTTACGACAGGGGGCCACTGAAGCTTTCTTT. Encoded protein: CASSLRQGATEAFF.

The chain joins TRBV11-2 to TRBJ2-7, with TRBD1 matching over 7 bases. This CDR3 region has 14 residues. V shed 5 bases, J shed 3 bases, and the junction held 7 bases outside the gene matches. Germline CDR1 and CDR2: SGHAT and FQNNGV. The CDR3 nucleotides are TGTGCCAGCAGCACCCAGGGACAGAGCTACGAGCAGTACTTC. Residues: CASSTQGQSYEQYF. Using reference TRBV11-2 and TRBJ2-7 for the parts outside the CDR3, the full variable domain is EAGVAQSPRYKIIEKRQSVAFWCNPISGHATLYWYQQILGQGPKLLIQFQNNGVVDDSQLPKDRFSAERLKGVDSTLKIQPAKLEDSAVYLCASSTQGQSYEQYFGPGTRLTVT.

V and J are TRBV10-3 and TRBJ2-7; weak D call: TRBD1 (5 bases). V lost 5 bases, J lost 1 base, and 12 bases lay in between. Germline CDR1 reads ENHRY; CDR2 reads SYGVKD. The CDR3 runs 14 residues. The CDR3 DNA reads TGTGCCATCAGTACCCCGACAGTATCCTACGAGCAGTACTTC. Amino acids: CAISTPTVSYEQYF.

The V and J genes are TRBV19 and TRBJ1-4; TRBD1 agrees at 7 bases. Germline CDR1 is LNHDA and CDR2 is SQIVND (reference sequence). V lost 9 bases to trimming and J lost 7 bases; unmatched junction nucleotides: 8. There are 13 residues in the CDR3. As DNA, the CDR3 is TGTGCCAGCCGGGGCCAGGGGGGTGAAAAACTGTTTTTT. Its protein is CASRGQGGEKLFF.

This rearrangement joins TRBV5-6 to TRBJ2-5; TRBD1 is a possible D gene (6 bases). Trimming removed 4 bases at V and 9 bases at J, with 10 bases between. Germline CDR1 reads SGHDT; CDR2 reads YYEEEE. This CDR3 is built from 11 residues. The CDR3: CASSQGSAQYF. CDR3 coding DNA: TGTGCCAGCAGCCAGGGGTCGGCCCAGTACTTC.

This clone was counted a single time. This specimen includes other DNA sequences encoding the same CDR3. The chain combines TRBV6-5 with TRBJ2-7; 10 positions match TRBD2. This CDR3 spans 15 amino acids. The V gene end was trimmed by 6 bases and the J gene end by 5 bases; junction bases not matched to a gene: 10. The germline V gene has CDR1 MNHEY and CDR2 SVGAGI. The DNA of the CDR3 is TGTGCCAGCAGCCCCGCTAGCGGGAGTCCCCACGAGCAGTACTTC. Protein: CASSPASGSPHEQYF.

The chain links TRBV27 to TRBJ2-3; D gene ambiguous. The V gene's germline CDR1 is MNHEY and CDR2 SMNVEV (reference sequence). V lost 8 bases to trimming and J lost 1 base, with 1 base between them. This CDR3 has 10 residues. For the CDR3, the DNA is TGTGCCAGCGGCACAGATACGCAGTATTTT. Protein product: CASGTDTQYF.

A few counts support this clone. The chain recombines TRBV6-5 with TRBJ1-3; D is unclear. Germline CDR1 reads MNHEY; CDR2 reads SVGAGI. V shed 0 bases and J shed 0 bases, with 9 bases lying between them. CDR3 size: 16 residues. CDR3 sequence reads: CASSYSGLNSGNTIYF. The DNA for the CDR3 is TGTGCCAGCAGTTACTCGGGCCTGAACTCTGGAAACACCATATATTTT.

V is TRBV9 and J is TRBJ1-3; D is unclear. The CDR3 is 17 amino acids. Trimming removed 3 bases from V and 0 bases from J, with 16 bases in between. Germline CDR1 is SGDLS and CDR2 is YYNGEE. The CDR3 region is CASSDPNDGSSGNTIYF. The CDR3, as DNA: TGTGCCAGCAGCGATCCCAACGACGGGAGCTCTGGAAACACCATATATTTT.

The gene calls are TRBV4-3 and TRBJ2-7; 8 positions agree with TRBD2. In germline, CDR1 is LGHNA, CDR2 YSLEER. This CDR3 comprises 15 residues. The V gene end was trimmed by 4 bases and the J gene end by 5 bases; junction bases not matched to a gene: 10. CDR3 amino acids: CASSLSSGSLNEQYF. CDR3 nucleotides: TGCGCCAGCAGCCTGAGCAGCGGGAGTCTCAACGAGCAGTACTTC.

This chain links TRBV11-3 with TRBJ2-7; 9 bases line up with TRBD1. Germline V gene data show CDR1 as SGHNT and CDR2 as YENEEA. The junction had 6 bases not matched to a gene; V was cut back by 5 bases and J by 4 bases. This CDR3 has 14 residues. CDR3 sequence (DNA): TGTGCCAGCAGCCGGGACAGGGCTTCATACGAGCAGTACTTC. Translating it yields CASSRDRASYEQYF.

The chain has TRBV29-1 and TRBJ2-3; a weak D match, TRBD1 (6 bases). Germline V gives CDR1 SQVTM, CDR2 ANQGSEA. The CDR3 runs 13 residues. CDR3 amino acids: CTGEAGGTDTQYF. In DNA form, the CDR3 reads TGCACAGGCGAAGCAGGGGGCACAGATACGCAGTATTTT.

In its sample, this clone was seen once. The rearrangement uses TRBV19 and TRBJ1-1; 7 bases agree with TRBD1. Germline loops: CDR1 LNHDA, CDR2 SQIVND (reference sequence). This CDR3 is built from 16 residues. Losses at the gene ends were 3 bases for V and 1 base for J; bases not matched to a gene: 8. The CDR3 region is CASSMDVRGPNTEAFF. DNA of the CDR3: TGTGCCAGTAGTATGGACGTAAGGGGGCCGAACACTGAAGCTTTCTTT.

The chain uses TRBV7-2 and TRBJ1-1; D gene uncertain. The ends were cut back, 3 bases at V and 4 bases at J, with 15 bases in the middle. In germline, CDR1 is SGHTA, CDR2 FQGNSA. The CDR3 has 15 amino acids. For the CDR3, the DNA is TGTGCCAGCAGCTTGGAGGTTTTCCGGGCCACTGAAGCTTTCTTT. It codes for CASSLEVFRATEAFF.

The rearrangement joins TRBV5-8 to TRBJ1-5; D unresolved. The germline V gene has CDR1 SGHTS and CDR2 YDEGEE. Trimming pared 4 bases from V and 0 bases from J, leaving 11 bases between. This CDR3 has 15 residues. CDR3 bases: TGTGCCAGCAGCATCCAAGGATATAGCAATCAGCCCCAGCATTTT. Protein sequence: CASSIQGYSNQPQHF.

In its sample, this clone was seen a few times. V usage is TRBV30 and J usage is TRBJ1-1; D is ambiguous. The germline V and J ends were trimmed by 0 bases and 2 bases, with 10 bases remaining between them. The CDR3 extends over 14 amino acids. In germline, CDR1 is GTSNPN, CDR2 SVGIG (reference sequence). The CDR3 protein is CAWSVQKSNTEAFF. CDR3 DNA sequence: TGTGCCTGGAGTGTCCAGAAATCAAACACTGAAGCTTTCTTT.

CDR3 nucleotide sequence: TGTGCCAGCAGCGAGAGGGGACTAGCCTCGGACTCCTACGAGCAGTACTTC. Translation: CASSERGLASDSYEQYF. The rearrangement joins TRBV7-9 to TRBJ2-7; 9 nucleotides match TRBD2. V shed 5 bases and J 0 bases; nucleotides not matched to a gene: 11. The CDR3 spans 17 residues. In germline, CDR1 is SEHNR, CDR2 FQNEAQ (reference sequence).

This clone was seen once. The chain has TRBV5-1 and TRBJ1-1; D gene unclear. Trimming took 4 bases from V and 0 from J, leaving 16 bases between them. The CDR3 covers 16 residues. Germline V CDR1 and CDR2: SGHRS, YFSETQ. The CDR3 protein is CASSLRNVGMNTEAFF. The CDR3 DNA follows: TGCGCCAGCAGCCTACGGAACGTCGGAATGAACACTGAAGCTTTCTTT.

J is TRBJ2-1 and V is TRBV5-1, with TRBD2 as a possible D gene (6 bases). Trimming removed 5 bases from V and 4 bases from J, with 7 bases in between. The V gene's germline CDR1 is SGHRS and CDR2 YFSETQ. The CDR3 contains 12 residues. CDR3 sequence (DNA): TGCGCCAGCAGTGCGGGGTACAATGAGCAGTTCTTC. It is translated as CASSAGYNEQFF. Filled out from reference TRBV5-1 and TRBJ2-1, the complete variable domain reads KAGVTQTPRYLIKTRGQQVTLSCSPISGHRSVSWYQQTPGQGLQFLFEYFSETQRNKGNFPGRFSGRQFSNSRSEMNVSTLELGDSALYLCASSAGYNEQFFGPGTRLTVL.

The V call is TRBV30, the J call TRBJ2-4; D is perhaps TRBD1 or TRBD2 (5 bases each). CDR3 length: 14 residues. V was shortened by 0 bases and J by 7 bases, with 13 bases between the two germline ends. CDR1 is GTSNPN and CDR2 is SVGIG in the germline V gene (reference sequence). DNA of the CDR3: TGTGCCTGGAGTGTAATGGGGGATACTAACATTCAGTACTTC. This encodes CAWSVMGDTNIQYF.